This T cell receptor beta chain comes out of a study of CD8 T cells in ankylosing spondylitis. Broader study findings: Peripheral blood samples showed relatively rare disease-linked clones, and these clones were CD8+. Ankylosing spondylitis blood appeared to carry a characteristic TCR beta motif of fewer than 10 highly homologous variants. Within matched ankylosing spondylitis synovial fluid, disease-linked clones were reportedly significantly enriched.

This clonotype was detected ten times or more. The antigen remains unidentified. Preparation of TCR beta libraries was done by quantitative 5'-RACE with molecular barcodes. TCRdb reprocessed the 5' RACE reads with MiXCR, giving one entry per CDR3 protein. The sample lists more than 150,000 distinct CDR3 sequences, roughly 13% occurring once. Trimming shortened V by 0 bases and J by 6 bases, and 15 bases separated the two germline ends. CDR1 and CDR2 from the germline V gene are MNHEY and SVGAGI. This CDR3 is built from 15 residues. The sample comprised blood, either unsorted or a sorted T cell fraction (not recorded which). The rearrangement uses TRBV6-5 and TRBJ2-7; D may be TRBD2 (5 bases). The TCR sequence derives from a female donor with ankylosing spondylitis or in good health (not recorded which). The CDR3 DNA sequence: TGTGCCAGCAGTTACTCGACACTAGGAATGGGCGAGCAGTACTTC. Residues: CASSYSTLGMGEQYF.